This is a list of T cell receptor beta chains from one sample in a study of T cell responses to AZD1222 COVID-19 vaccine. Only in-frame clones appear in the TCRdb table, and some are missing; sequencing was by immunoSEQ multiplex PCR. The sample includes 80,000 or so clones, 87% of them seen just once. Sequencing was performed on peripheral blood, taken on day 0 of AZD1222 vaccination. These receptors came from an adult in good health. CDR3s include the opening cysteine and the closing phenylalanine or tryptophan. The D gene is left open where the match is weak.

>-|TRBV9
CASSVNPSKGEQFF
>-|TRBV23-1
CASSQLVGGPSLSLNSPLHF
>TRBD2|TRBV2
CASSEAGTSLKQYF
>-|TRBV6-6
CASSFEGGNQPQHF
>-|TRBV19
CASSIFAGTNEKLFF
>TRBD1|TRBV6-5
CASSYSGTGGYEQYF
>-|TRBV5-1
CASSLAQSSYNEQFF
>-|TRBV6-1
CASSEAVNSANSYNEQFF
>-|TRBV7-9
CASSLVAGPNEKLFF
>-|TRBV4-3
CASSQDTGRYTEAFF
>-|TRBV19
CASSIAPGQEAFF
>TRBD1|TRBV9
CASSPQGEANTEAFF
>-|TRBV27
CASRGAILNQPQHF
>-|TRBV7-8
CASSTTWSYTF
>-|TRBV30
CAWSVGGAAGYTF
>TRBD1|TRBV7-9
CASSSLAGGSNQPQHF
>-|TRBV5-8
CASSWGNRGGDYTF
>TRBD1|TRBV9
CASSTSGDSTFF
>TRBD1|TRBV19
CASSNLTGTGDISGANVLTF
>-|TRBV4-2
CASSPNERTLSGANVLTF
>-|TRBV7-8
CASSWGSTEAFF
>-|TRBV18
CASSPLTISQGANYGYTF
>TRBD2|TRBV30
CAWSQGLAGYNEQFF
>-|TRBV11-2
CASTGGSPLHF
>TRBD1|TRBV2
CASNQGDQPQHF
>TRBD1|TRBV3-1/TRBV3-2
CASSPPGQTNEKLFF
>TRBD1|TRBV6-5
CASSYSRQGSNQPQHF
>-|TRBV7-9
CASSLGVSGKLFF
>-|TRBV6-5
CASSLLSGVRQPQHF
>-|TRBV6-5
CASSYSAGGNQPQHF
>-|TRBV2
CASTGGRPENSPLHF
>TRBD1|TRBV5-5
CASSRQITGVYEQYF
>-|TRBV10-3
CAIRDTLNTEAFF
>TRBD1|TRBV9
CASSVAEGALGNTIYF
>TRBD1|TRBV2
CARAGTGHTGELFF
>-|TRBV6-5
CASSYSAKDQPQHF
>TRBD1|TRBV7-2
CASSQDRGSQPQHF
>-|TRBV4-3
CASSQDILNYEQYF
>-|TRBV9
CASSVGGGRNTDTQYF
>TRBD1|TRBV19
CASSTPTGFTGELFF
>-|TRBV19
CASSTLKQGNTEAFF